This T cell receptor (beta chain) is drawn from a study of T cell responses to AZD1222 COVID-19 vaccine. Some clones are missing from TCRdb's copy, which holds only in-frame ones; the method was immunoSEQ multiplex PCR. The data hold tens of thousands of clones, with about 78% observed a single time. Germline assignment: CDR1 LNHDA and CDR2 SQIVND (reference sequence). V lost 1 base to trimming and J lost 4 bases; unmatched junction nucleotides: 15. The CDR3 length is 18 residues. This receptor was taken from an adult who received the AZD1222 COVID-19 vaccine. The chain links TRBV19 to TRBJ2-7; 8 bases map to TRBD2. The specimen was peripheral blood, collected 28 days after the second AZD1222 dose. Here the CDR3 DNA reads TGTGCCAGTAGTATAGGAACTAGCGGCGGTTGGGCGGATTACGAGCAGTACTTC. Amino acids: CASSIGTSGGWADYEQYF.